This TCR beta chain is drawn from a study of T cell clonality in common variable immunodeficiency. Study-level results: Patient heterogeneity in the CVID cohort limited correlations between repertoire features and clinical complications.

Clones were read by immunoSEQ multiplex PCR, and TCRdb kept only the in-frame ones, dropping some. This sample shows roughly 42,000 clones and no singletons; approximately 3% rests with the ten largest. This clone was detected ten times or more. No antigen is known for it. Sequencing was performed on peripheral blood mononuclear cells. This sequence was found in a person aged 18 to 70 in good health.

CDR3 sequence reads: CASSEALENTGELFF. The DNA read from the CDR3 is TGTGCCAGCAGTGAAGCGCTAGAGAACACCGGGGAG. V usage is TRBV2 and J usage is TRBJ2-2, with unresolved D. Sequencing ends 3 residues short of the CDR3 end; the germline J gene provides the rest. With 0 bases removed from V and 1 base from J, the gap between germline ends came to 6 bases. The CDR3 loop spans 15 amino acids. The germline V gene has CDR1 SNHLY and CDR2 FYNNEI.